This T cell receptor beta chain is from a study of a mutant IDH1 vaccine in newly diagnosed glioma. Study summary: Investigators started vaccination 4-6 weeks after radiotherapy alone, or with temozolomide cycles. The study, taken as a whole, reports: Vaccine-induced immune responses were detected in approximately 93% of patients. Pseudoprogression seemed unlinked to shifts in top peripheral T cell clonotypes.

Using immunoSEQ multiplex PCR, the repertoire was profiled, and TCRdb retains in-frame clones only, with some absent. The repertoire holds about 40,000 clones, with about 80% as singletons. The CDR3 has 17 residues. V lost 6 bases, J lost 7 bases, and 18 bases stayed unmatched. CDR1 SEHNR and CDR2 FQNEAQ come from the germline V gene (reference sequence). Time point defined: week 11, during vaccination. With topical imiquimod, each dose of the vaccine consisted of 300 ug of mutant IDH1 20-mer peptide. The donors' diagnosis was new WHO grade 3 or 4 astrocytoma that was IDH1-mutant and ATRX-lost. A single count supports this clone. Its specificity is not known.

Sequencing used peripheral blood mononuclear cells (PBMCs), obtained from a glioma patient whose treatment included an IDH1 peptide vaccine. The V gene is TRBV7-9, the J gene TRBJ2-1; TRBD2 matches at 7 bases. This clonotype was sampled from a woman between 25 and 40 years old with glioma. Some clones in this sample may be carry-over from other donors' samples. CDR3 sequence: CASSPTRASGGRNEQFF. In DNA, the CDR3 is TGTGCCAGCAGTCCGACCCGGGCTAGCGGAGGCAGGAATGAGCAGTTCTTC.